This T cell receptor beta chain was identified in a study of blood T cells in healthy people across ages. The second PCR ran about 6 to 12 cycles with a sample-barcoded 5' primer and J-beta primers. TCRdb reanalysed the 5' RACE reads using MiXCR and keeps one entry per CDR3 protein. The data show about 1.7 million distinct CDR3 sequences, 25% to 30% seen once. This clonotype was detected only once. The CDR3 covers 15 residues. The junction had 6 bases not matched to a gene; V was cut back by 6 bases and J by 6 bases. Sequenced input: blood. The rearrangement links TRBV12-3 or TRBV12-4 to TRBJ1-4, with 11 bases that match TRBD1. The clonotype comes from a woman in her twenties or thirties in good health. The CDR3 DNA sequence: TGTGCCAGCAGGTCCGGGACAGGGGGGCATGAAAAACTGTTTTTT. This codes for CASRSGTGGHEKLFF.